A single sample gave rise to the 26 T cell receptor beta chains below, sequenced in a study of blood T cell repertoires in COVID-19. Method: immunoSEQ multiplex PCR; TCRdb's copy keeps in-frame clones and lacks some. The sample holds about 200,000 clones; 80% to 90% are singletons and the top ten take 2.2%. The specimen sequenced was peripheral blood. The receptors here all came from a young man who had recovered from COVID-19.

The CDR3 DNA is TGCGCCAGCAGTGAGTGGGACAGGGGCAGTGGCTACACCTTC. Protein product: CASSEWDRGSGYTF. The chain has TRBV10-2 and TRBJ1-2; 10 nucleotides align to TRBD1. V was clipped by 1 base and J by 7 bases; unmatched bases: 3. CDR1 is WSHSY, CDR2 SAAADI, per germline. The CDR3 length is 14 residues.

The sample holds one count of this clone. The J gene is TRBJ1-5, the V gene TRBV24-1; a possible D gene is TRBD1 (6 bases). Trimming pared 4 bases from V and 7 bases from J, leaving 13 bases between. The CDR3 contains 14 residues. Germline lookup yields CDR1 KGHDR and CDR2 SFDVKD. The CDR3 sequence: CATSDITGLQPQHF. CDR3 coding DNA: TGTGCCACCAGTGACATCACAGGGCTACAGCCCCAGCATTTT.

This chain links TRBV19 with TRBJ1-5, with D possibly matching TRBD1 (5 bases). CDR1 and CDR2 from the germline V gene are LNHDA and SQIVND (reference sequence). The CDR3 extends over 13 amino acids. V shed 7 bases and J shed 6 bases, with 13 bases lying between them. CDR3 amino acids: CASNRQPTQPQHF. CDR3 DNA: TGTGCCAGTAATAGACAGCCTACTCAGCCCCAGCATTTT.

The genes are TRBV3-1 (or the pseudogene TRBV3-2) and TRBJ2-1, with D perhaps matching TRBD2 (5 bases). This CDR3 region has 14 residues. V lost 3 bases and J lost 5, with 11 bases in between. The germline gives CDR1 LGHDT, CDR2 YNNKEL (reference sequence). CDR3 nucleotides: TGTGCCAGCAGCCAGTGGACTGTCGACAATGAGCAGTTCTTC. This translates into CASSQWTVDNEQFF.

The chain is built from TRBV9 and TRBJ1-2; D gene uncertain. Germline assignment: CDR1 SGDLS and CDR2 YYNGEE. V lost 4 bases and J 4 bases, leaving 8 bases between the germline ends. The CDR3 extends over 12 amino acids. In nucleotides, the CDR3 is TGTGCCAGCAGCCTACCTGGCTATGGCTACACCTTC. This sequence encodes CASSLPGYGYTF.

The CDR3 DNA sequence: TGTGCCAGCAGGAAACAGGGGGCGAACAATCAGCCCCAGCATTTT. This gives the protein CASRKQGANNQPQHF. The V call is TRBV6-5, the J call TRBJ1-5; TRBD1 matches 9 bases. V shed 6 bases, J shed 3 bases, and the junction held 6 bases outside the gene matches. Per the germline V gene, CDR1 is MNHEY and CDR2 is SVGAGI. This CDR3 has 15 amino acids.

The CDR3 sequence: CASSGTPGGGYNEQFF. In DNA form, the CDR3 reads TGCGCCAGCAGCGGAACGCCAGGGGGTGGCTACAATGAGCAGTTCTTC. The gene calls are TRBV5-1 and TRBJ2-1; TRBD1 agrees at 7 bases. Germline CDR1 reads SGHRS; CDR2 reads YFSETQ. The V segment lost 4 bases and the J segment 3 bases; nucleotides outside the gene matches: 10. The CDR3 is made up of 16 amino acids.

This clone was counted between two and nine times. This chain connects TRBV13 to TRBJ2-7, with 11 bases matching TRBD1. V lost 9 bases, J lost 3 bases, and 10 bases stayed unmatched. The germline V gene encodes CDR1 PRHDT and CDR2 FYEKMQ (reference sequence). The CDR3 totals 15 residues. Here the CDR3 reads CASSYLGTGGYEQYF. CDR3 in DNA: TGTGCCAGTAGTTATCTTGGGACAGGGGGCTACGAGCAGTACTTC. Full variable domain (remainder filled in from reference TRBV13 and TRBJ2-7): AAGVIQSPRHLIKEKRETATLKCYPIPRHDTVYWYQQGPGQDPQFLISFYEKMQSDKGSIPDRFSAQQFSDYHSELNMSSLELGDSALYFCASSYLGTGGYEQYFGPGTRLTVT.

V and J are TRBV5-4 and TRBJ2-5, with TRBD2 matching over 11 bases. The J segment lost 0 bases and the V segment lost 6 bases, leaving 13 bases of the junction unmatched. CDR3 length: 18 amino acids. CDR1 SGHNT and CDR2 YYREEE come from the germline V gene (reference sequence). The CDR3 is CASTFSLSGGGYQETQYF. Here the CDR3 DNA reads TGTGCCAGCACCTTTTCCCTTAGCGGGGGGGGATACCAAGAGACCCAGTACTTC.

V gene TRBV27 combines with J gene TRBJ2-1; the match to TRBD2 covers 8 bases. The CDR3 totals 16 residues. Germline trimming cut 7 bases from V and 6 bases from J; bases unmatched to any gene: 14. CDR1 is MNHEY, CDR2 SMNVEV, per germline (reference sequence). In DNA form, the CDR3 reads TGTGCCAGCACTGAGAGGGGTCCCCGGGGGGGCAATGAGCAGTTCTTC. Its protein product is CASTERGPRGGNEQFF.

CDR3 DNA: TGCAGCGGCCACCCTTACGGGGTTAGAGAGACCCAGTACTTC. This codes for CSGHPYGVRETQYF. The rearrangement links TRBV29-1 to TRBJ2-5; tentative D call: TRBD2 (5 bases). The CDR3 length is 14 residues. V lost 7 bases and J lost 4, with 19 bases in between. Germline-derived CDR1 and CDR2 are SQVTM and ANQGSEA.

This chain links TRBV4-2 with TRBJ1-6; perhaps TRBD1 as D (6 bases). The CDR3 loop spans 16 amino acids. Germline CDR1 LGHNA, CDR2 YNFKEQ. The ends were cut back, 0 bases at V and 10 bases at J, with 16 bases in the middle. The CDR3 loop is CASSQDVSAGESPLHF. The CDR3 DNA reads TGTGCCAGCAGCCAAGATGTCTCGGCAGGGGAGTCACCCCTCCACTTT.

The rearrangement uses TRBV4-1 and TRBJ2-5; D is ambiguous. Germline V gene lookup returns CDR1 MGHRA and CDR2 YSYEKL. V lost 5 bases to trimming and J lost 0 bases, with 10 bases between them. This CDR3 is 14 amino acids long. CDR3 region: CASSSPPYQETQYF. The CDR3 DNA is TGCGCCAGCAGCTCCCCCCCTTACCAAGAGACCCAGTACTTC.

The J gene is TRBJ1-2, the V gene TRBV2; D is possibly TRBD1 (5 bases). Trimming took off 7 bases at V and 9 bases at J, with 15 bases between the two ends. In germline, CDR1 is SNHLY, CDR2 FYNNEI. This CDR3 comprises 12 residues. DNA of the CDR3: TGTGCCAGCAACCCCGGGCAGGGCAGCTACACCTTC. Its protein is CASNPGQGSYTF.

This chain connects TRBV19 to TRBJ2-1; weak D call: TRBD1 (6 bases). CDR3 length: 14 residues. Germline lookup yields CDR1 LNHDA and CDR2 SQIVND (reference sequence). V was clipped by 3 bases and J by 5 bases, with 11 bases between them. CDR3 sequence (DNA): TGTGCCAGTAGTATCTGGACAGCCGACAATGAGCAGTTCTTC. Its translation: CASSIWTADNEQFF.

The rearrangement joins TRBV7-9 to TRBJ2-7; TRBD2 matches 9 bases. The J segment lost 2 bases and the V segment lost 8 bases, leaving 7 bases of the junction unmatched. Per germline, CDR1 SEHNR and CDR2 FQNEAQ (reference sequence). CDR3 length: 14 amino acids. DNA of the CDR3: TGTGCCAGCCGAGTAGCGGGGGCCACCTACGAGCAGTACTTC. This gives the protein CASRVAGATYEQYF.

The rearrangement uses TRBV27 and TRBJ2-2, with D tentatively TRBD1 (5 bases). The CDR3 runs to 14 residues. In germline, CDR1 is MNHEY, CDR2 SMNVEV (reference sequence). The V end was cut by 8 bases, the J end by 4 bases, with 14 bases between. CDR3 in amino acids: CASDAGLSTGELFF. In nucleotides, the CDR3 is TGTGCCAGCGACGCAGGGTTGAGCACCGGGGAGCTGTTTTTT.

This chain connects TRBV6-5 to TRBJ2-5; D may be TRBD2 (7 bases). This CDR3 has 13 amino acids. Trimming shortened V by 8 bases and J by 5 bases, and 15 bases separated the two germline ends. Germline CDR1 reads MNHEY; CDR2 reads SVGAGI. The CDR3 DNA reads as TGTGCCAGCCGGCGGGGGCAGGGGGAGACCCAGTACTTC. Translated, it gives CASRRGQGETQYF.

The V and J genes are TRBV10-3 and TRBJ2-2, with 9 bases lining up with TRBD1. The CDR3 has 15 amino acids. Unmatched junction bases numbered 5, after V lost 5 bases and J lost 4 bases. Germline V gene sequence: CDR1 ENHRY, CDR2 SYGVKD. The CDR3 protein is CAISSKDRGTGELFF. CDR3 bases: TGTGCCATCAGTTCAAAGGACAGGGGCACCGGGGAGCTGTTTTTT.

The genes are TRBV5-1 and TRBJ2-1, with 8 positions matching TRBD2. Germline V lookup: CDR1 SGHRS, CDR2 YFSETQ. The CDR3 is 14 amino acids. V dropped 3 bases and J dropped 10; count of bases not matched to a gene: 9. CDR3 DNA: TGCGCCAGCAGCTCCCCCTCGCGGGGGGCCGAGCAGTTCTTC. Its protein product is CASSSPSRGAEQFF.

The CDR3 bases are TGTGCCAGCAGCAAGGGGAACTCTGGAAACACCATATATTTT. This translates into CASSKGNSGNTIYF. The gene calls are TRBV5-8 and TRBJ1-3, with D possibly being TRBD1 (5 bases). Germline CDR1 is SGHTS and CDR2 is YDEGEE. The V end lost 4 bases, the J end lost 0 bases, and 8 bases lay between the germline ends. The CDR3 sequence is 14 residues long.

With regard to this clone: At one end, the junction sequence differs from germline, possibly due to a read error. The chain uses TRBV19 and TRBJ2-4; 9 positions match TRBD1. Germline V CDR1 and CDR2: LNHDA, SQIVND (reference sequence). This CDR3 contains 11 residues. For the CDR3, the DNA is TGTGCCAGTAGGGGACCGGGACAGGGTGTTTTC. This sequence encodes CASRGPGQGVF.

This clone was detected ten times or more. V and J are TRBV6-1 and TRBJ1-2; D not resolved. The ends were cut back, 3 bases at V and 6 bases at J, with 17 bases in the middle. This CDR3 is 15 amino acids long. CDR1 and CDR2 from the germline V gene are MNHNS and SASEGT. CDR3 DNA sequence: TGTGCCAGCAGTGACCCCGGGTGGTCCCTCAATGGCTACACCTTC. It yields the protein CASSDPGWSLNGYTF.

The V and J genes are TRBV24-1 and TRBJ1-1, with D possibly TRBD1 on 5 matching bases. Germline-derived CDR1 and CDR2 are KGHDR and SFDVKD. Deletions cut 6 bases from V and 7 bases from J, with 20 bases between. The CDR3 totals 15 residues. The CDR3: CATSNPGLRPSEAFF. The CDR3 DNA follows: TGTGCCACCAGTAACCCGGGACTCCGGCCCAGTGAAGCTTTCTTT.

CDR3 in amino acids: CASSQRLGRGQSRPYEQYF. For the CDR3, the DNA is TGTGCCAGCAGCCAACGGCTAGGGCGGGGGCAATCCCGACCCTACGAGCAGTACTTC. The rearrangement links TRBV3-1 (or the pseudogene TRBV3-2) to TRBJ2-7, with D tentatively TRBD2 (7 bases). The CDR3 extends over 19 amino acids. Germline loops: CDR1 LGHDT, CDR2 YNNKEL (reference sequence). V was clipped by 2 bases and J by 2 bases, with 25 bases between them.

The V and J genes are TRBV19 and TRBJ2-6; 7 nucleotides agree with TRBD1. Trimming took 6 bases from V and 4 from J; bases not matched to a gene: 3. The CDR3 sequence is 14 residues long. Per germline, CDR1 LNHDA and CDR2 SQIVND (reference sequence). The CDR3 loop is CASRQGTGANVLTF. As DNA, the CDR3 is TGTGCCAGTAGACAGGGGACAGGGGCCAACGTCCTGACTTTC.